The clone carrying this T cell receptor (beta chain) appeared many times. The antigen is undetermined. The data belong to a study of T-cell reconstitution after alpha-beta-depleted transplantation in children. Whole-study results and caveats: Diversity and T-cell counts at one year after transplant derived mostly from new T cells. There were reportedly several hundred expanded graft clones from which alpha-beta T cells came about two months after transplant.

Preparing the TCRbeta library involved the use of unique molecular identifiers. MiXCR, run by TCRdb on the PCR reads, gives a single entry per CDR3 protein. This table holds about 580,000 distinct CDR3 sequences, around 23% found once. The clonotype comes from a boy less than two years old who had a stem cell transplant for acute myeloid leukemia, so the T cells may come from the graft donor. The sample consisted of PBMCs, mostly from graft donor cells, taken 360 days after TCRalphabeta/CD19-depleted stem cell transplant.

CDR3 residues: CSAPTIETQYF. CDR3 DNA: TGCAGTGCTCCTACCATCGAGACCCAGTACTTC. J is TRBJ2-5 and V is TRBV20-1; D ambiguous. The CDR3 totals 11 residues. Germline assignment: CDR1 DFQATT and CDR2 SNEGSKA (reference sequence). V shed 5 bases and J shed 5 bases, with 9 bases lying between them.